This TCR beta chain emerged from a study of cytomegalovirus exposure and HLA in healthy donors. On the study more broadly: Previous work identified roughly 120 million unique TCR beta sequences from some 170 million T cells.

The germline CDR1 and CDR2 sequences are SGHRS and YFSETQ. Trimming took 2 bases from V and 4 from J, leaving 12 bases between them. The CDR3 sequence is 14 residues long. This clone was seen only once. What it binds is unknown. Study-level findings and limits: In an earlier analysis, productive rearrangement rates for most beta V segments clustered near 87% or 30%. Rates of TCR association differed by HLA locus in a later analysis, with DRB1 highest and HLA-C lowest. Only CMV serostatus was available as immune exposure information.

The PCR was carried out with 60 Vbeta primers and 13 Jbeta primers. Clones were read by immunoSEQ multiplex PCR, and TCRdb kept only the in-frame ones, dropping some. The top ten clones hold over 2.5% of a sample with 150,000 to 200,000 clones, over 75% of them seen once. This sequence joins TRBV5-1 and TRBJ1-2, with D tentatively TRBD1 (5 bases). The sequenced sample consisted of PBMCs. The clonotype originates from a female donor in good health and CMV-seronegative. DNA for the CDR3: TGCGCCAGCAGCTTTACGACAGACATCTATGGCTACACCTTC. Translating gives CASSFTTDIYGYTF. The full variable domain, completed using reference TRBV5-1 and TRBJ1-2, is KAGVTQTPRYLIKTRGQQVTLSCSPISGHRSVSWYQQTPGQGLQFLFEYFSETQRNKGNFPGRFSGRQFSNSRSEMNVSTLELGDSALYLCASSFTTDIYGYTFGSGTRLTVV.